A single sample gave rise to the 23 T cell receptor beta chains below, sequenced in a study of identical twins. In TCRdb, the 5' RACE reads were re-called with MiXCR into one record per CDR3 protein. The repertoire holds fewer than 900,000 distinct CDR3 sequences, about 20% seen once, with approximately 4.3% in the top ten. The data also belong to a second study, concerning T cells expressing NK-cell markers.

Specimen: PBMCs. These TCRs come from a woman under 30 in good health.

In its sample, this clonotype was seen a few times. The genes are TRBV20-1 and TRBJ2-7, with 8 bases that match TRBD2. Losses at the gene ends were 5 bases for V and 0 bases for J; bases not matched to a gene: 12. Germline V gene sequence: CDR1 DFQATT, CDR2 SNEGSKA (reference sequence). The CDR3 loop spans 16 amino acids. The CDR3 DNA reads as TGCAGTGCTCCAGACCCAACTAGCGGAAGCTCCTACGAGCAGTACTTC. This translates into CSAPDPTSGSSYEQYF.

This clonotype has more than one count but fewer than ten. DNA of the CDR3: TGTGCCAGCAGCTTAGCGGACCGGAGCTCCTACGAGCAGTACTTC. This translates into CASSLADRSSYEQYF. This rearrangement joins TRBV7-9 to TRBJ2-7; D call uncertain. The CDR3 extends over 15 amino acids. Trimming took off 0 bases at V and 0 bases at J, with 9 bases between the two ends. CDR1 SEHNR and CDR2 FQNEAQ come from the germline V gene (reference sequence).

This clonotype was observed a few times. The V gene is TRBV7-6, the J gene TRBJ1-1; no firm D call. The V and J ends lost 1 base and 7 bases respectively, with 10 bases between them. This CDR3 is 13 amino acids long. Germline CDR1 reads SGHVS; CDR2 reads FNYEAQ. The CDR3 region is CASSLGGEGEAFF. Written as DNA, the CDR3 is TGTGCCAGCAGCTTAGGGGGTGAGGGTGAAGCTTTCTTT.

This clonotype was detected ten times or more. This rearrangement joins TRBV20-1 to TRBJ2-1; 9 positions match TRBD2. Germline-derived CDR1 and CDR2 are DFQATT and SNEGSKA (reference sequence). The CDR3 loop spans 14 amino acids. V shed 2 bases, J shed 4 bases, and the junction held 3 bases outside the gene matches. The chain's CDR3 is CSARWGLAYNEQFF. Here the CDR3 DNA reads TGCAGTGCTAGATGGGGACTAGCTTACAATGAGCAGTTCTTC.

A few counts support this clonotype. The chain uses TRBV20-1 and TRBJ2-2; D is possibly TRBD1 (5 bases). Germline CDR1 DFQATT, CDR2 SNEGSKA (reference sequence). With 0 bases removed from V and 0 bases from J, the gap between germline ends came to 11 bases. There are 16 residues in the CDR3. CDR3 residues: CSARDLTGPNTGELFF. CDR3 in DNA: TGCAGTGCTAGAGATTTAACAGGCCCGAACACCGGGGAGCTGTTTTTT.

The gene calls are TRBV5-1 and TRBJ2-7; D ambiguous. V was pared by 3 bases and J by 3 bases, with 13 bases between. Per germline, CDR1 SGHRS and CDR2 YFSETQ. This CDR3 is built from 14 residues. CDR3 sequence reads: CASSSAPPRYEQYF. In DNA, the CDR3 is TGCGCCAGCAGCTCTGCACCGCCACGCTACGAGCAGTACTTC.

J is TRBJ2-1 and V is TRBV27; D perhaps matches TRBD1 (5 bases). V was shortened by 5 bases and J by 9 bases, with 11 bases between the two germline ends. The CDR3 has 12 amino acids. In germline, CDR1 is MNHEY, CDR2 SMNVEV (reference sequence). The DNA for the CDR3 is TGTGCCAGCAGTCTTGGGGCGACTGAGCAGTTCTTC. This sequence encodes CASSLGATEQFF.

The chain carries TRBV20-1 and TRBJ2-7, with 11 bases lining up with TRBD1. The CDR3 sequence is 13 residues long. J lost 6 bases, V lost 6 bases, and 7 bases had no gene match. In germline, CDR1 is DFQATT, CDR2 SNEGSKA (reference sequence). The CDR3 nucleotides are TGCAGTGCATCCGGGACAGGGGGAAGCGAGCAGTACTTC. Protein sequence: CSASGTGGSEQYF.

This clonotype was seen many times. The chain has TRBV5-1 and TRBJ1-4; TRBD1 might be the D (5 bases). Germline lookup yields CDR1 SGHRS and CDR2 YFSETQ. Trimming removed 4 bases from V and 5 bases from J, with 15 bases in between. The CDR3 consists of 15 residues. The CDR3 is CASSPLEGRNEKLFF. The CDR3 DNA sequence: TGCGCCAGCAGCCCCTTAGAGGGACGAAATGAAAAACTGTTTTTT.

This clonotype was picked up many times. The rearrangement links TRBV20-1 to TRBJ2-5; weak D call: TRBD1 (6 bases). Deletions cut 4 bases from V and 1 base from J, with 10 bases between. Germline lookup yields CDR1 DFQATT and CDR2 SNEGSKA (reference sequence). The CDR3 covers 13 residues. CDR3 region: CSATRTVQETQYF. CDR3 bases: TGCAGTGCTACCCGGACAGTCCAAGAGACCCAGTACTTC.

The rearrangement links TRBV19 to TRBJ1-5; 8 nucleotides agree with TRBD1. Germline V gene lookup returns CDR1 LNHDA and CDR2 SQIVND (reference sequence). CDR3 length: 16 amino acids. Trimming at V came to 5 bases and at J to 4 bases, leaving 10 bases not matched to a gene. The CDR3 coding sequence is TGTGCCAGTAGTCCCATACGGACAGGGCTGAATCAGCCCCAGCATTTT. Its protein product is CASSPIRTGLNQPQHF.

J is TRBJ1-1 and V is TRBV20-1; no reliable D call. The CDR3 is 12 amino acids. CDR1 is DFQATT and CDR2 is SNEGSKA in the germline V gene (reference sequence). V dropped 1 base and J dropped 11 bases, with 14 bases sitting between them. The CDR3 DNA reads TGCAGTGCTAGAGCGCCAGCTGGGTGGGCTTTCTTT. It specifies CSARAPAGWAFF.

The chain employs TRBV7-2 and TRBJ2-4; 8 bases are shared with TRBD1. The CDR3 consists of 17 residues. Per the germline V gene, CDR1 is SGHTA and CDR2 is FQGNSA. With 5 bases clipped from V and 3 bases from J, the junction kept 12 bases outside the gene matches. The CDR3 DNA follows: TGTGCCAGCAGCCCGATGGGGCAGGGGGCTGTCAAAAACATTCAGTACTTC. Encoded protein: CASSPMGQGAVKNIQYF. The whole variable domain, remainder taken from reference TRBV7-2 and TRBJ2-4, is GAGVSQSPSNKVTEKGKDVELRCDPISGHTALYWYRQSLGQGLEFLIYFQGNSAPDKSGLPSDRFSAERTGGSVSTLTIQRTQQEDSAVYLCASSPMGQGAVKNIQYFGAGTRLSVL.

The chain recombines TRBV5-1 with TRBJ2-1; 9 nucleotides align to TRBD2. Germline V CDR1 and CDR2: SGHRS, YFSETQ. The CDR3 has 16 residues. V lost 2 bases to trimming and J lost 8 bases; unmatched junction nucleotides: 11. In DNA, the CDR3 is TGCGCCAGCAGCTTTGTGGCGCTTAGCGGGAGTTATGAGCAGTTCTTC. Its protein is CASSFVALSGSYEQFF. The variable domain in full, completed from reference TRBV5-1 and TRBJ2-1, reads KAGVTQTPRYLIKTRGQQVTLSCSPISGHRSVSWYQQTPGQGLQFLFEYFSETQRNKGNFPGRFSGRQFSNSRSEMNVSTLELGDSALYLCASSFVALSGSYEQFFGPGTRLTVL.

The chain employs TRBV4-1 and TRBJ2-3, with 7 bases that match TRBD2. CDR1 is MGHRA and CDR2 is YSYEKL in the germline V gene. This CDR3 has 14 amino acids. V gave up 3 bases and J gave up 4 bases; unmatched junction bases: 4. The CDR3 DNA reads as TGCGCCAGCAGCCAGAGCGGGATGGCAGATACGCAGTATTTT. Translated, it gives CASSQSGMADTQYF.

This clonotype was seen a few times. The chain employs TRBV5-6 and TRBJ2-7; D possibly uses TRBD1 or TRBD2 (5 bases each). The CDR3 contains 13 residues. Per germline, CDR1 SGHDT and CDR2 YYEEEE. Deletions cut 4 bases from V and 3 bases from J, with 11 bases between. Here the CDR3 DNA reads TGTGCCAGCAGCCAGGGACCTAACTACGAGCAGTACTTC. It yields the protein CASSQGPNYEQYF.

The V gene is TRBV10-3, the J gene TRBJ2-3; D may correspond to TRBD1 or TRBD2 (5 bases each). V was clipped by 6 bases and J by 3 bases, with 19 bases between them. Germline values: CDR1 ENHRY, CDR2 SYGVKD. CDR3 size: 16 residues. Written as DNA, the CDR3 is TGTGCCATCAGGGCCCAAAGCCGGGACGCAACAGATACGCAGTATTTT. It yields the protein CAIRAQSRDATDTQYF.

The CDR3 sequence: CAISDPRGENYEQYF. The CDR3 nucleotides are TGTGCCATCAGTGACCCCCGCGGAGAGAACTACGAGCAGTACTTC. The chain recombines TRBV10-3 with TRBJ2-7; no clear D. Trimming pared 3 bases from V and 3 bases from J, leaving 15 bases between. The length of the CDR3 is 15 residues. Per germline, CDR1 ENHRY and CDR2 SYGVKD.

The table lists this clonotype with a few counts. CDR3 loop: CASSGANDYEQYF. DNA for the CDR3: TGTGCCAGCTCTGGGGCCAACGACTACGAGCAGTACTTC. The gene calls are TRBV5-6 and TRBJ2-7; tentative D call: TRBD1 (5 bases). Trimming removed 7 bases from V and 3 bases from J, with 14 bases in between. There are 13 residues in the CDR3. From germline, CDR1 is SGHDT and CDR2 YYEEEE. The full variable domain, with the rest looked up from reference TRBV5-6 and TRBJ2-7, is DAGVTQSPTHLIKTRGQQVTLRCSPKSGHDTVSWYQQALGQGPQFIFQYYEEEERQRGNFPDRFSGHQFPNYSSELNVNALLLGDSALYLCASSGANDYEQYFGPGTRLTVT.

This clonotype showed up just a few times. V and J are TRBV12-3 or TRBV12-4 and TRBJ2-1; 9 nucleotides agree with TRBD2. After removal of 7 bases from V and 8 bases from J, the junction contained 6 bases not matched to a gene. CDR3 length equals 13 residues. The CDR3, as DNA: TGTGCCAGCACGGCGGGGGGGCCGGATGAGCAGTTCTTC. The encoded protein is CASTAGGPDEQFF.

This clonotype has only a few counts. The J gene is TRBJ1-2, the V gene TRBV3-1, with 7 bases fitting TRBD1. This CDR3 has 12 residues. Per the germline V gene, CDR1 is LGHDT and CDR2 is YNNKEL (reference sequence). Unmatched junction bases numbered 4, after V lost 6 bases and J lost 6 bases. For the CDR3, the DNA is TGTGCCAGCAGGCGACAGGGTAATGGCTACACCTTC. Amino acids: CASRRQGNGYTF.

The rearrangement joins TRBV7-3 to TRBJ2-3; no reliable D call. V was pared by 2 bases and J by 6 bases, with 15 bases between. The CDR3 spans 15 residues. The germline CDR1 and CDR2 sequences are SGHTA and FQGTGA. CDR3 sequence reads: CASSLLGRPPDTQYF. The DNA of the CDR3 is TGTGCCAGCAGCTTATTAGGACGCCCCCCCGATACGCAGTATTTT.

This clonotype was detected a few times. V usage is TRBV6-5 and J usage is TRBJ2-1; 7 bases fit TRBD2. V shed 0 bases, J shed 6 bases, and the junction held 11 bases outside the gene matches. CDR3 length equals 17 residues. Germline CDR1 is MNHEY and CDR2 is SVGAGI. CDR3 in amino acids: CASSYSIGRDYFNEQFF. The CDR3 bases are TGTGCCAGCAGTTACTCGATAGGTCGGGACTACTTCAATGAGCAGTTCTTC.